The 26 T cell receptor beta chains below all came from one sample that was sequenced in a study of T cell responses to AZD1222 COVID-19 vaccine. Libraries were prepared by immunoSEQ multiplex PCR; TCRdb keeps only in-frame clonotypes and omits some of them. The sample gives 150,000 to 200,000 clones, just under 90% of which show up once; 3.5% to 5.5% is in the top ten. The sample here was peripheral blood, taken 28 days after the second dose of the MenACWY control vaccine. These receptors came from an adult who received the MenACWY meningococcal vaccine as a control.

In this sample, this clone turned up once. J is TRBJ2-2 and V is TRBV7-9, with D possibly matching TRBD2 (6 bases). Deletions cut 5 bases from V and 2 bases from J, with 15 bases between. CDR3 length equals 16 residues. Germline CDR1 and CDR2: SEHNR and FQNEAQ (reference sequence). The CDR3 sequence: CASSPAAGSNTGELFF. For the CDR3, the DNA is TGTGCCAGCAGCCCCGCGGCGGGATCCAACACCGGGGAGCTGTTTTTT.

The chain employs TRBV4-1 and TRBJ1-4; unclear D gene. Trimming stripped 4 bases from V and 0 bases from J, with 18 bases between. The CDR3 totals 18 residues. The V gene's germline CDR1 is MGHRA and CDR2 YSYEKL. The CDR3 DNA reads as TGCGCCAGCAGCCCTCGTACGCTCCAGGATCCAACTAATGAAAAACTGTTTTTT. Translated, it gives CASSPRTLQDPTNEKLFF.

The chain couples TRBV25-1 to TRBJ2-7, with D perhaps matching TRBD1 (5 bases). In germline, CDR1 is MGHDK, CDR2 SYGVNS. V lost 4 bases and J lost 2, with 6 bases in between. CDR3 length: 12 amino acids. The CDR3 nucleotides read TGTGCCAGCAGTGTCAGGGCCTACGAGCAGTACTTC. Protein sequence: CASSVRAYEQYF.

The rearrangement joins TRBV4-3 to TRBJ2-2, with D hard to call. The CDR3 totals 13 residues. Germline CDR1 and CDR2: LGHNA and YSLEER. The V end was cut by 5 bases, the J end by 1 base, with 5 bases between. CDR3 nucleotide sequence: TGCGCCAGCAGCTCTAAGAACACCGGGGAGCTGTTTTTT. Translated: CASSSKNTGELFF.

The chain couples TRBV20-1 to TRBJ1-2, with D possibly matching TRBD1 (6 bases). The CDR3 is made up of 14 amino acids. The V end lost 3 bases, the J end lost 3 bases, and 14 bases lay between the germline ends. Germline-derived CDR1 and CDR2 are DFQATT and SNEGSKA (reference sequence). The CDR3 bases are TGCAGTGCTAGTAATCGGGGGGCCCACTATGGCTACACCTTC. It is translated as CSASNRGAHYGYTF.

The chain couples TRBV2 to TRBJ1-2; D not resolved. The CDR3 runs to 12 residues. Between the trimmed V and J ends, which lost 2 bases and 4 bases, there was a span of 5 bases. Germline V gene data show CDR1 as SNHLY and CDR2 as FYNNEI. The CDR3 is CASSESGYGYTF. As DNA, the CDR3 is TGTGCCAGCAGTGAATCTGGCTATGGCTACACCTTC.

CDR3 nucleotides: TGTGCCAGCAGTTTAGAGGGACTGATGTACGAGCAGTACTTC. Translation: CASSLEGLMYEQYF. The gene calls are TRBV28 and TRBJ2-7, with D perhaps matching TRBD2 (6 bases). Germline loops: CDR1 MDHEN, CDR2 SYDVKM. The CDR3 is 14 amino acids. Trimming left V 2 bases short and J 4 bases short, with 12 bases between.

The chain joins TRBV12-3 or TRBV12-4 to TRBJ1-5; D possibly corresponds to TRBD1 (5 bases). Trimming removed 3 bases from V and 6 bases from J, with 9 bases in between. This CDR3 comprises 13 residues. CDR3 sequence: CASSFPGVQPQHF. CDR3 nucleotide sequence: TGTGCCAGCAGTTTTCCGGGGGTTCAGCCCCAGCATTTT.

This clone was recorded once. The chain uses TRBV7-2 and TRBJ1-2; 8 bases are shared with TRBD1. This CDR3 spans 14 amino acids. Trimming cost V 1 base and J 4 bases; bases outside gene matches: 2. CDR1 is SGHTA and CDR2 is FQGNSA in the germline V gene. The CDR3 DNA follows: TGTGCCAGCAGCTTAGGGACAGGGACCTATGGCTACACCTTC. As protein: CASSLGTGTYGYTF.

V gene TRBV14 combines with J gene TRBJ2-1, with D unclear. The CDR3 extends over 13 amino acids. The germline gives CDR1 SGHDN, CDR2 FVKESK. Trimming removed 2 bases from V and 10 bases from J, with 12 bases in between. CDR3 sequence (DNA): TGTGCCAGCAGCCAAAGTTTGGATCGGGAGCAGTTCTTC. Encoded protein: CASSQSLDREQFF.

The chain has TRBV7-3 and TRBJ2-1; D is perhaps TRBD2 (6 bases). The V and J ends lost 6 bases and 9 bases respectively, with 9 bases between them. CDR3 size: 11 residues. CDR1 and CDR2 (germline): SGHTA, FQGTGA. The CDR3 nucleotides are TGTGCCAGCAGTCTGGGAGGTGAGCAGTTCTTC. It translates to CASSLGGEQFF.

The chain carries TRBV5-1 and TRBJ1-4; 8 bases line up with TRBD1. The CDR3 consists of 14 residues. Unmatched junction bases numbered 6, after V lost 4 bases and J lost 7 bases. CDR1 and CDR2 (germline): SGHRS, YFSETQ. The CDR3 nucleotides read TGCGCCAGCAGCCAACAGGGGGTCATTGAAAAACTGTTTTTT. This codes for CASSQQGVIEKLFF.

The chain joins TRBV7-2 to TRBJ2-7; D remains unclear. With 1 base removed from V and 4 bases from J, the gap between germline ends came to 2 bases. There are 11 residues in the CDR3. CDR1 SGHTA and CDR2 FQGNSA come from the germline V gene. In nucleotides, the CDR3 is TGTGCCAGCAGCTTAGAGTACGAGCAGTACTTC. It encodes CASSLEYEQYF. The full variable domain, rest sourced from reference TRBV7-2 and TRBJ2-7, is GAGVSQSPSNKVTEKGKDVELRCDPISGHTALYWYRQSLGQGLEFLIYFQGNSAPDKSGLPSDRFSAERTGGSVSTLTIQRTQQEDSAVYLCASSLEYEQYFGPGTRLTVT.

In its sample, this clone was seen once. The J gene is TRBJ2-1, the V gene TRBV29-1; TRBD1 matches at 7 bases. This CDR3 spans 12 amino acids. The V segment lost 4 bases and the J segment 7 bases; nucleotides outside the gene matches: 4. Germline-derived CDR1 and CDR2 are SQVTM and ANQGSEA. Here the CDR3 reads CSVGQGRNEQFF. Here the CDR3 DNA reads TGCAGCGTTGGACAGGGAAGAAATGAGCAGTTCTTC.

The gene calls are TRBV10-3 and TRBJ2-1, with 13 nucleotides matching TRBD2. CDR1 and CDR2 from the germline V gene are ENHRY and SYGVKD. V shed 3 bases, J shed 7 bases, and the junction held 3 bases outside the gene matches. This CDR3 region has 15 residues. CDR3 in amino acids: CAISDTSGRVNEQFF. The CDR3 DNA follows: TGTGCCATCAGTGATACTAGCGGGAGGGTAAATGAGCAGTTCTTC.

V and J are TRBV11-2 and TRBJ1-3, with D possibly TRBD1 on 5 matching bases. Germline-derived CDR1 and CDR2 are SGHAT and FQNNGV. The V and J ends lost 6 bases and 8 bases respectively, with 11 bases between them. This CDR3 has 12 amino acids. Written as DNA, the CDR3 is TGTGCCAGCAGTTTGGGGGAAGACACCATATATTTT. This translates into CASSLGEDTIYF. Complete variable domain (other parts from reference TRBV11-2 and TRBJ1-3): EAGVAQSPRYKIIEKRQSVAFWCNPISGHATLYWYQQILGQGPKLLIQFQNNGVVDDSQLPKDRFSAERLKGVDSTLKIQPAKLEDSAVYLCASSLGEDTIYFGEGSWLTVV.

This chain joins TRBV28 and TRBJ1-5; D not resolved. The germline gives CDR1 MDHEN, CDR2 SYDVKM. V was shortened by 7 bases and J by 5 bases, with 18 bases between the two germline ends. The CDR3 runs 15 residues. CDR3 sequence (DNA): TGTGCCAGCACATACTCCCGGGCGATTCATCAGCCCCAGCATTTT. Amino acids: CASTYSRAIHQPQHF.

J is TRBJ1-1 and V is TRBV7-3, with D possibly matching TRBD1 (6 bases). The CDR3 is made up of 14 amino acids. Germline V lookup: CDR1 SGHTA, CDR2 FQGTGA. V lost 1 base and J lost 7, with 13 bases in between. CDR3 loop: CASSLNGPTGEAFF. In DNA form, the CDR3 reads TGTGCCAGCAGCTTAAATGGGCCGACAGGTGAAGCTTTCTTT.

The chain recombines TRBV29-1 with TRBJ1-2; D is unclear. Germline assignment: CDR1 SQVTM and CDR2 ANQGSEA. Between the trimmed V and J ends, which lost 4 bases and 3 bases, there was a span of 9 bases. CDR3 length equals 12 residues. The CDR3 sequence: CSVGTRYYGYTF. CDR3 nucleotides: TGCAGCGTTGGTACCCGTTACTATGGCTACACCTTC.

This clone has only a few counts. This rearrangement joins TRBV7-2 to TRBJ2-2, with a weak D call TRBD1 (5 bases). Germline V lookup: CDR1 SGHTA, CDR2 FQGNSA. Trimming removed 4 bases from V and 4 bases from J, with 13 bases in between. The CDR3 contains 15 residues. The CDR3 spells CASSSQTVTTGELFF. CDR3 coding DNA: TGTGCCAGCAGCTCCCAGACAGTTACCACCGGGGAGCTGTTTTTT.

This clone was picked up one time. J is TRBJ1-2 and V is TRBV30; a weak D match, TRBD1 (5 bases). V dropped 0 bases and J dropped 3 bases, with 11 bases sitting between them. The germline V gene has CDR1 GTSNPN and CDR2 SVGIG (reference sequence). The CDR3 has 14 residues. DNA of the CDR3: TGTGCCTGGAGTGTATTGGGGCTGGACTATGGCTACACCTTC. Translation gives CAWSVLGLDYGYTF. Filled out from reference TRBV30 and TRBJ1-2, the complete variable domain reads SQTIHQWPATLVQPVGSPLSLECTVEGTSNPNLYWYRQAAGRGLQLLFYSVGIGQISSEVPQNLSASRPQDRQFILSSKKLLLSDSGFYLCAWSVLGLDYGYTFGSGTRLTVV.

V usage is TRBV2 and J usage is TRBJ1-2; 8 bases line up with TRBD1. The CDR3 runs to 18 residues. Germline lookup yields CDR1 SNHLY and CDR2 FYNNEI. V shed 2 bases and J 8 bases; nucleotides not matched to a gene: 19. The CDR3, as DNA: TGTGCCAGCAGTGAAAGAATTGGAGACAGGGGAATCGGAGGAGGCTACACCTTC. Protein sequence: CASSERIGDRGIGGGYTF.

This clone has only one observation. The chain is built from TRBV27 and TRBJ1-5; D perhaps matches TRBD1 (5 bases). This CDR3 is built from 14 residues. Germline V CDR1 and CDR2: MNHEY, SMNVEV (reference sequence). Trimming shortened V by 2 bases and J by 9 bases, and 14 bases separated the two germline ends. The CDR3 sequence: CASSLAGQTAPQHF. CDR3 nucleotide sequence: TGTGCCAGCAGTTTAGCGGGGCAGACAGCGCCCCAGCATTTT.

This clone showed up just a few times. This chain links TRBV14 with TRBJ2-7; TRBD2 matches at 7 bases. Germline trimming cut 4 bases from V and 4 bases from J; bases unmatched to any gene: 10. CDR1 SGHDN and CDR2 FVKESK come from the germline V gene. The CDR3 contains 15 residues. CDR3 protein: CASSPSERERYEQYF. CDR3 nucleotides: TGTGCCAGCAGCCCCTCAGAGCGGGAAAGGTACGAGCAGTACTTC.

The CDR3 DNA reads TGTGCCAGCAGCTCCCTAGCGGGAGAGACCCAGTACTTC. Translation gives CASSSLAGETQYF. V usage is TRBV5-4 and J usage is TRBJ2-5; 8 bases agree with TRBD2. Germline V gene sequence: CDR1 SGHNT, CDR2 YYREEE (reference sequence). The CDR3 is 13 residues long. V lost 3 bases and J lost 4; bases outside the gene matches: 2.

The chain uses TRBV2 and TRBJ1-1, with D unclear. V dropped 8 bases and J dropped 3 bases, with 10 bases sitting between them. The germline gives CDR1 SNHLY, CDR2 FYNNEI. The CDR3 runs 12 residues. As DNA, the CDR3 is TGTGCCAGCGGGTACAGCTACACTGAAGCTTTCTTT. Its protein product is CASGYSYTEAFF.